A single sample gave rise to the 11 T cell receptor beta chains below, sequenced in a study of cytomegalovirus exposure and HLA in healthy donors. Amplification used 60 Vbeta primers and 13 Jbeta primers. The method was immunoSEQ multiplex PCR; TCRdb's version includes in-frame clones alone and lacks a portion of them. The sample holds some 140,000 clones, 65% to 80% seen once. Material: PBMCs. The origin of the receptors is a human donor in good health.

This clone came up once. The chain employs TRBV19 and TRBJ1-1; possibly TRBD1 for D (6 bases). The CDR3 consists of 16 residues. V was pared by 5 bases and J by 0 bases, with 16 bases between. Germline loops: CDR1 LNHDA, CDR2 SQIVND (reference sequence). The CDR3 DNA reads as TGTGCCAGTAGTCTTGCTGGGCAGGGGATGAACACTGAAGCTTTCTTT. Residues: CASSLAGQGMNTEAFF.

This chain joins TRBV9 and TRBJ2-1; 7 bases agree with TRBD1. This CDR3 has 15 amino acids. The junction had 6 bases not matched to a gene; V was cut back by 4 bases and J by 2 bases. From germline, CDR1 is SGDLS and CDR2 YYNGEE. CDR3 in amino acids: CASSPSGTAYNEQFF. The CDR3 coding sequence is TGTGCCAGCAGCCCCTCCGGGACAGCCTACAATGAGCAGTTCTTC.

The V and J genes are TRBV7-7 and TRBJ2-7; a possible D gene is TRBD2 (6 bases). Germline V gene lookup returns CDR1 SSHAT and CDR2 FNYEAQ (reference sequence). V lost 5 bases and J 2 bases, leaving 16 bases between the germline ends. The CDR3 contains 15 residues. CDR3 sequence reads: CASSPGASETYEQYF. CDR3 coding DNA: TGTGCCAGCAGCCCTGGGGCTAGCGAAACCTACGAGCAGTACTTC.

This rearrangement joins TRBV18 to TRBJ1-2, with a possible D match to TRBD1 (5 bases). Germline assignment: CDR1 KGHSH and CDR2 LQKENI. CDR3 length equals 17 residues. Trimming cost V 3 bases and J 0 bases, with 17 bases left between them. CDR3 in DNA: TGTGCCAGCTCACCCTCCCCCGGGGGGGTCTCTAACTATGGCTACACCTTC. Protein: CASSPSPGGVSNYGYTF.

The chain has TRBV9 and TRBJ2-3, with 8 bases fitting TRBD2. The CDR3 runs 16 residues. Germline CDR1 SGDLS, CDR2 YYNGEE. Trimming cost V 5 bases and J 3 bases; bases outside gene matches: 11. The CDR3 protein is CASRPSGGLETDTQYF. The CDR3 DNA is TGTGCCAGCAGACCGAGCGGGGGTTTAGAAACAGATACGCAGTATTTT. Supplemented by reference TRBV9 and TRBJ2-3, the full variable domain reads DSGVTQTPKHLITATGQRVTLRCSPRSGDLSVYWYQQSLDQGLQFLIQYYNGEERAKGNILERFSAQQFPDLHSELNLSSLELGDSALYFCASRPSGGLETDTQYFGPGTRLTVL.

The rearrangement links TRBV2 to TRBJ1-5; 8 bases are a match to TRBD1. The CDR3 has 14 residues. Unmatched junction bases numbered 4, after V lost 7 bases and J lost 2 bases. CDR1 SNHLY and CDR2 FYNNEI come from the germline V gene. The CDR3, as DNA: TGTGCCAGCAATCTACAGGGGGGCAATCAGCCCCAGCATTTT. It codes for CASNLQGGNQPQHF.

This clone was recorded a few times. The V call is TRBV11-3, the J call TRBJ1-5, with TRBD1 as a possible D gene (6 bases). The CDR3 runs 15 residues. The V and J ends lost 1 base and 5 bases respectively, with 12 bases between them. Germline assignment: CDR1 SGHNT and CDR2 YENEEA. CDR3 sequence: CASSLGGGGHQPQHF. CDR3 nucleotides: TGTGCCAGCAGCTTAGGAGGTGGGGGCCATCAGCCCCAGCATTTT.

The chain links TRBV5-4 to TRBJ1-4; 7 nucleotides align to TRBD1. The germline CDR1 and CDR2 sequences are SGHNT and YYREEE (reference sequence). J was trimmed by 2 bases and V by 3 bases; bases with no gene match: 7. This CDR3 is built from 16 residues. CDR3 bases: TGTGCCAGCAGCTGGGGCCCAGGGGGTACTAATGAAAAACTGTTTTTT. Its translation: CASSWGPGGTNEKLFF.

V gene TRBV29-1 combines with J gene TRBJ1-1, with 7 bases fitting TRBD1. V trimming: 7 bases; J trimming: 4 bases; junction bases outside the gene matches: 3. The CDR3 covers 11 residues. Germline V gene sequence: CDR1 SQVTM, CDR2 ANQGSEA. DNA of the CDR3: TGCAGCGAGCACAGGGGCACTGAAGCTTTCTTT. This translates into CSEHRGTEAFF.

The V and J genes are TRBV20-1 and TRBJ2-1; 7 positions agree with TRBD1. CDR3 size: 11 residues. The germline V gene has CDR1 DFQATT and CDR2 SNEGSKA (reference sequence). The CDR3: CSPRQGNEQFF. DNA of the CDR3: TGCAGCCCAAGACAGGGCAACGAGCAGTTCTTC.

The rearrangement uses TRBV15 and TRBJ2-7, with a possible D match to TRBD1 (6 bases). Trimming removed 0 bases from V and 4 bases from J, with 13 bases in between. Germline V gives CDR1 LNHNV, CDR2 YYDKDF (reference sequence). This CDR3 is 15 amino acids long. The CDR3 sequence is CATSRDRAGDYEQYF. The CDR3 bases are TGTGCCACCAGCAGAGATAGGGCAGGGGATTACGAGCAGTACTTC.